This TCR beta chain was captured by sequencing in a study of blood T cell repertoires in COVID-19. Study overall: Samples representing acute and convalescent COVID-19 were sourced from the United States, Italy and Spain. T cells, B-cell-depleted T cells, or PBMCs provided the cDNA or gDNA that served as material.

Under the authors' procedure: From reference gene primer amplification, estimates of nucleated cell counts were derived. Sequencing used immunoSEQ multiplex PCR; TCRdb keeps in-frame clones, though not all of them. V and J calls and clone size are copied from that table; D and trimming were computed from the DNA. Of tens of thousands of clones listed, 75% to 85% are singletons. V shed 2 bases and J shed 4 bases, with 12 bases lying between them. In germline, CDR1 is SGHRS, CDR2 YFSETQ. The CDR3 contains 14 residues. The rearrangement links TRBV5-1 to TRBJ1-2; possibly TRBD1 for D (6 bases). This clonotype originated in a man older than 75 with acute or convalescent COVID-19. Sequencing used peripheral blood. CDR3 bases: TGCGCCAGCAGCTTCGGGGGGCAAGTCTATGGCTACACCTTC. Amino acids: CASSFGGQVYGYTF.